This T cell receptor beta chain emerged from a study of blood T cell repertoires in COVID-19. Libraries were prepared by immunoSEQ multiplex PCR; TCRdb keeps only in-frame clonotypes and omits some of them. The table lists some 78,000 clones, around 90% of them singletons. The trim removed 2 bases at V and 6 bases at J, leaving 10 bases unmatched. Germline loops: CDR1 SGHDN, CDR2 FVKESK. The CDR3 consists of 16 residues. The specimen was peripheral blood. This clonotype was obtained from a woman at least 80 years old with active or convalescent COVID-19. The chain is built from TRBV14 and TRBJ2-3; 8 bases map to TRBD2. The CDR3: CASSQLSNGRVDTQYF. CDR3 DNA: TGTGCCAGCAGCCAACTCTCTAACGGGAGGGTTGATACGCAGTATTTT.